This TCR beta chain was sequenced for a study of blood T cell repertoires in COVID-19. About the research overall: The United States, Italy and Spain provided the acute and convalescent COVID-19 samples. The cDNA or gDNA used as material had been derived from T cells, B-cell-depleted T cells, or PBMCs.

Authors' analysis steps: How many nucleated cells were present was estimated from reference gene primer amplification. Clones were read by immunoSEQ multiplex PCR, and TCRdb kept only the in-frame ones, dropping some. V and J calls and clone size follow that table, whereas D and trimming were derived from the DNA. The sample holds tens of thousands of clones, over 80% seen once. The source is a woman of 80 years or more with active COVID-19. Sequencing used peripheral blood.

The CDR3 DNA reads TGTGCCAGCTCACCGGGACTAGGAGTCAATGAGCAGTTCTTC. It encodes CASSPGLGVNEQFF. V is TRBV18 and J is TRBJ2-1, with TRBD2 identical over 8 bases. The V segment lost 3 bases and the J segment 6 bases; nucleotides outside the gene matches: 4. Per germline, CDR1 KGHSH and CDR2 LQKENI. CDR3 length: 14 amino acids.